This T cell receptor beta chain was captured in a study of human T cells and chemical hapten exposure. This clonotype was detected a few times. A read error may produce the germline difference seen at one junction end. One entry per CDR3 protein, called by TCRdb with MiXCR from the RACE reads. The table includes some 170,000 distinct CDR3 sequences, about a quarter detected once. Indicated time point: patch test 3, about 24 weeks after DPC sensitization. The treatment denotes: therapeutic diphenylcyclopropenone sensitization with weekly scalp DPC. Sequencing was performed on whole blood, taken in connection with sensitization to the hapten diphenylcyclopropenone (DPC). The sequence was collected from a woman aged 18-29 years with alopecia areata. Some clones in this sample may be carry-over from other donors' samples.

The CDR3 sequence is CASRGVAGELFF. The CDR3 nucleotides read TGTGCCAGCAGGGGGGTAGCCGGGGAGTTGTTTTTT. J is TRBJ2-2 and V is TRBV7-3; possibly TRBD1 or TRBD2 for D (5 bases each). The CDR3 covers 12 residues. CDR1 is SGHTA, CDR2 FQGTGA, per germline.